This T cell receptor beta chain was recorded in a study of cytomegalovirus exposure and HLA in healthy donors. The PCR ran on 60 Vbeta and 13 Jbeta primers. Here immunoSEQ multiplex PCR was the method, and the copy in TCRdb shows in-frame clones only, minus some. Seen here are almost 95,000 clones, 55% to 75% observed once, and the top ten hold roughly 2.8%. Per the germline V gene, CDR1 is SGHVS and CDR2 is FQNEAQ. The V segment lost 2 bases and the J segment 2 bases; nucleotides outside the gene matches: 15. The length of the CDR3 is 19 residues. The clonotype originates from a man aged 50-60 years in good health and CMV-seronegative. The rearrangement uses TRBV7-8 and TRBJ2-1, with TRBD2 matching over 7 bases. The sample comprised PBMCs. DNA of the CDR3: TGTGCCAGCAGCTTATGGGAAAGGTTCCTAGCGGATACCTACAATGAGCAGTTCTTC. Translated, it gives CASSLWERFLADTYNEQFF.